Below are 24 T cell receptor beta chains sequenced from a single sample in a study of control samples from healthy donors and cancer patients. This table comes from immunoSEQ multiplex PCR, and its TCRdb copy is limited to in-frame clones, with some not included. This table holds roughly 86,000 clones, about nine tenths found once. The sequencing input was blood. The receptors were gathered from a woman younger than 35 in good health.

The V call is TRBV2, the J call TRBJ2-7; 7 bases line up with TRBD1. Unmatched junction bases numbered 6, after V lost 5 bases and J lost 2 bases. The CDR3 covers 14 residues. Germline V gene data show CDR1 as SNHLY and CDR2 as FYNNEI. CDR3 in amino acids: CASSTGQHPYEQYF. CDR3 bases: TGTGCCAGCAGTACGGGACAGCACCCCTACGAGCAGTACTTC.

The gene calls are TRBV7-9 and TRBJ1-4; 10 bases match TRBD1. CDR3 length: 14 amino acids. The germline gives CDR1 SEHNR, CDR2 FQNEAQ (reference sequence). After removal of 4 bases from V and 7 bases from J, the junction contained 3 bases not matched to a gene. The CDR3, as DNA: TGTGCCAGCAGCTCGGGACAGGGGCTTGAAAAACTGTTTTTT. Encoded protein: CASSSGQGLEKLFF.

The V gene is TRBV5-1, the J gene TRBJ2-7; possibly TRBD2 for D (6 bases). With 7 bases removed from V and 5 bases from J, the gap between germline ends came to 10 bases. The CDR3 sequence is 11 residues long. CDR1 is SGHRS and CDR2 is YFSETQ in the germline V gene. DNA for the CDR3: TGCGCCAGCCGCCGGGGGAACGAGCAGTACTTC. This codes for CASRRGNEQYF. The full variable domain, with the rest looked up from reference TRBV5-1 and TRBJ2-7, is KAGVTQTPRYLIKTRGQQVTLSCSPISGHRSVSWYQQTPGQGLQFLFEYFSETQRNKGNFPGRFSGRQFSNSRSEMNVSTLELGDSALYLCASRRGNEQYFGPGTRLTVT.

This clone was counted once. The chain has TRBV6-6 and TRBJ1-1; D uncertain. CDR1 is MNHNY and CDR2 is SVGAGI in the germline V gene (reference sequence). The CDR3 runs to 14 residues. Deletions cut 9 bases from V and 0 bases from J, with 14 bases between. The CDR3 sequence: CASTGRALNTEAFF. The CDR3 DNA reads TGTGCCAGTACGGGGAGGGCCCTGAACACTGAAGCTTTCTTT.

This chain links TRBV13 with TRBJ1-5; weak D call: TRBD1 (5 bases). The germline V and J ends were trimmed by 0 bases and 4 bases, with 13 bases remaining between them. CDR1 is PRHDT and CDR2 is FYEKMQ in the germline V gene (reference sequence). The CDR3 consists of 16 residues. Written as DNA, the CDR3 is TGTGCCAGCAGCTTAGGGGGGCTGGTTCGTAATCAGCCCCAGCATTTT. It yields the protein CASSLGGLVRNQPQHF.

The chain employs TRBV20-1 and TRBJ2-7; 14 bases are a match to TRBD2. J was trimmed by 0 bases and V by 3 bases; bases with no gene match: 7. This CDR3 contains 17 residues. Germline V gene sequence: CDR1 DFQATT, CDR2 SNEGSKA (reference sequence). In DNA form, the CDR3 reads TGCAGTGCTAGTGATCCGGGACTAGCGGGGGCCTCCTACGAGCAGTACTTC. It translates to CSASDPGLAGASYEQYF.

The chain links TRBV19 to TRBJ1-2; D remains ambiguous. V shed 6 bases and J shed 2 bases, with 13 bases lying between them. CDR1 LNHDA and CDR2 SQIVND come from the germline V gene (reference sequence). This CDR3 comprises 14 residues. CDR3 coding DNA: TGTGCCAGTAGCGGCGCAGATGAAAACTATGGCTACACCTTC. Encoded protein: CASSGADENYGYTF.

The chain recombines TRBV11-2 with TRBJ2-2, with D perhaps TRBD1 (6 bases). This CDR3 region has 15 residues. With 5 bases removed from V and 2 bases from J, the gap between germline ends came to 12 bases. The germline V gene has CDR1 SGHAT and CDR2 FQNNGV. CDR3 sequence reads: CASSLLGTNTGELFF. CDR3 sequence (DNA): TGTGCCAGCAGCCTCCTCGGGACAAACACCGGGGAGCTGTTTTTT.

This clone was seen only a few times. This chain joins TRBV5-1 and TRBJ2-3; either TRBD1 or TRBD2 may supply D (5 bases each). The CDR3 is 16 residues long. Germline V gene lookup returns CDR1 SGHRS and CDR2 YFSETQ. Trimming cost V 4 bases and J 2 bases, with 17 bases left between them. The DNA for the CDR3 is TGCGCCAGCAGCCCCACGGGGCTAGGAGTCACAGATACGCAGTATTTT. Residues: CASSPTGLGVTDTQYF.

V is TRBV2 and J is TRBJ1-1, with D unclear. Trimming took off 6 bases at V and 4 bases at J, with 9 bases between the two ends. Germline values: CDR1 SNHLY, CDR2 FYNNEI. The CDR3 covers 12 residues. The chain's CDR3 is CASREGSTEAFF. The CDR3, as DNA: TGTGCCAGCAGAGAGGGTAGCACTGAAGCTTTCTTT. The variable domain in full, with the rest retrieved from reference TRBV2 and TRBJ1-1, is EPEVTQTPSHQVTQMGQEVILRCVPISNHLYFYWYRQILGQKVEFLVSFYNNEISEKSEIFDDQFSVERPDGSNFTLKIRSTKLEDSAMYFCASREGSTEAFFGQGTRLTVV.

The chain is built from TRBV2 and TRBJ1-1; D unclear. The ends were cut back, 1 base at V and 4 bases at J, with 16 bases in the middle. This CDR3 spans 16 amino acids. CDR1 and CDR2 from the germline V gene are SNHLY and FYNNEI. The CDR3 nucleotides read TGTGCCAGCAGTGAAGGCCTTACTGGGTTGGGCACTGAAGCTTTCTTT. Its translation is CASSEGLTGLGTEAFF.

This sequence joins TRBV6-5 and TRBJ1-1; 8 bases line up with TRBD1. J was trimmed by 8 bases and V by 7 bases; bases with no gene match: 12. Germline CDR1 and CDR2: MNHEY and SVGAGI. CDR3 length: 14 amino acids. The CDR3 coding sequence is TGTGCCAGCACGTTAGCCCCGGGGACAGGCGAAGCTTTCTTT. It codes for CASTLAPGTGEAFF.

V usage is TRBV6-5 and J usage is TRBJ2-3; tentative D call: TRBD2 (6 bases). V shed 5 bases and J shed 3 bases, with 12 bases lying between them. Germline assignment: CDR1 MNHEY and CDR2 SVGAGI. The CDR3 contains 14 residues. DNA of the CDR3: TGTGCCAGCAGTCCGCTAGGACTAACAGATACGCAGTATTTT. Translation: CASSPLGLTDTQYF.

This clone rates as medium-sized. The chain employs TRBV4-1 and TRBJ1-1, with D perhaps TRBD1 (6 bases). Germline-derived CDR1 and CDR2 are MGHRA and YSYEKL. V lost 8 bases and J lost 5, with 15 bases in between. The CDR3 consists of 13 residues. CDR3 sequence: CASQGPHMTEAFF. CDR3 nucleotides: TGCGCCAGCCAGGGGCCCCATATGACTGAAGCTTTCTTT.

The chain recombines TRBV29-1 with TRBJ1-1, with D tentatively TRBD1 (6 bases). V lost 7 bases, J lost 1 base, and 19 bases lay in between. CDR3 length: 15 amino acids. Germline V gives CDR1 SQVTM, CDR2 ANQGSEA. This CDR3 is CSALGEQGPNTEAFF. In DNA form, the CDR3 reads TGCAGCGCTTTAGGGGAACAGGGCCCGAACACTGAAGCTTTCTTT.

CDR3 DNA: TGTGCCAGCAGAGGGGCCCGGGTAGCTTTCTTT. It specifies CASRGARVAFF. J is TRBJ1-1 and V is TRBV14; D may be TRBD1 (5 bases). V was shortened by 6 bases and J by 10 bases, with 12 bases between the two germline ends. The CDR3 loop spans 11 amino acids. CDR1 and CDR2 from the germline V gene are SGHDN and FVKESK.

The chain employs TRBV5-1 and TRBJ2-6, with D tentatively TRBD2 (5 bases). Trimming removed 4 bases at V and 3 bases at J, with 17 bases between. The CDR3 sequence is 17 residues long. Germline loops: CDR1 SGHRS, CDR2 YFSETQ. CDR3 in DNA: TGCGCCAGCAGCGGCGGAGGAGTGGGCGGTGGGGCCAACGTCCTGACTTTC. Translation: CASSGGGVGGGANVLTF.

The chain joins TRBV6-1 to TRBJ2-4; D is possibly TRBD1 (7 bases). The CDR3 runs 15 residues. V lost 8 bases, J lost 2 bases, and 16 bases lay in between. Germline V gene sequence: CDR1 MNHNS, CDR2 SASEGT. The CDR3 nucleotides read TGTGCCAGCCTGAACAGGGGAGGAACCAAAAACATTCAGTACTTC. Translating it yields CASLNRGGTKNIQYF.

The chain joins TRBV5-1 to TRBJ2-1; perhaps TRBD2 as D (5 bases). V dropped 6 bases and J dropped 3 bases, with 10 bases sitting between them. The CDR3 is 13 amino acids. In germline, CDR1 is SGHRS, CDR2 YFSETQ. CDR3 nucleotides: TGCGCCAGCACGGCGGGTGGCTACAATGAGCAGTTCTTC. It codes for CASTAGGYNEQFF.

The DNA for the CDR3 is TGTGCCAGCAGCGCCGAGATGACAGGGGATGGCTACACCTTC. Translating it yields CASSAEMTGDGYTF. The V call is TRBV7-2, the J call TRBJ1-2, with 8 nucleotides matching TRBD1. The length of the CDR3 is 14 residues. Trimming at V came to 5 bases and at J to 6 bases, leaving 8 bases not matched to a gene. CDR1 and CDR2 from the germline V gene are SGHTA and FQGNSA.

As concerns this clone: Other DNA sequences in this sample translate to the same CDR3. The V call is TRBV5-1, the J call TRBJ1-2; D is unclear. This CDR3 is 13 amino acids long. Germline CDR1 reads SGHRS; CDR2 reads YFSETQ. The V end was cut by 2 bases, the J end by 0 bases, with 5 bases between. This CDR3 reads CASSLDTNYGYTF. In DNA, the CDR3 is TGCGCCAGCAGCTTAGACACTAACTATGGCTACACCTTC.

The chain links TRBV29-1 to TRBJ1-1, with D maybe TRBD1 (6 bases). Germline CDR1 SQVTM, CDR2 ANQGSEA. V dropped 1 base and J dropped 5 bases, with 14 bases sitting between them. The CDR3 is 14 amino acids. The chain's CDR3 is CSVEGGAPITEAFF. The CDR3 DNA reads TGCAGCGTTGAAGGGGGGGCGCCGATAACTGAAGCTTTCTTT.

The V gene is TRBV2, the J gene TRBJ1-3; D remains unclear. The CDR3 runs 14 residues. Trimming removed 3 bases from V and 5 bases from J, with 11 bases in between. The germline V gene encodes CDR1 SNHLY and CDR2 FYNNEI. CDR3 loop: CASSEDGPRNTIYF. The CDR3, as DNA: TGTGCCAGCAGTGAGGACGGACCCCGAAACACCATATATTTT. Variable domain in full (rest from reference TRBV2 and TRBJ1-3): EPEVTQTPSHQVTQMGQEVILRCVPISNHLYFYWYRQILGQKVEFLVSFYNNEISEKSEIFDDQFSVERPDGSNFTLKIRSTKLEDSAMYFCASSEDGPRNTIYFGEGSWLTVV.

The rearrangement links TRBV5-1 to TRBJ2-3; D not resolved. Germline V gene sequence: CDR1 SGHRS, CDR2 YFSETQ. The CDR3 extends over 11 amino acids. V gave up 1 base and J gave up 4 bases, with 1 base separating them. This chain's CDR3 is CASSLSDTQYF. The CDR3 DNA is TGCGCCAGCAGCTTGTCAGATACGCAGTATTTT.